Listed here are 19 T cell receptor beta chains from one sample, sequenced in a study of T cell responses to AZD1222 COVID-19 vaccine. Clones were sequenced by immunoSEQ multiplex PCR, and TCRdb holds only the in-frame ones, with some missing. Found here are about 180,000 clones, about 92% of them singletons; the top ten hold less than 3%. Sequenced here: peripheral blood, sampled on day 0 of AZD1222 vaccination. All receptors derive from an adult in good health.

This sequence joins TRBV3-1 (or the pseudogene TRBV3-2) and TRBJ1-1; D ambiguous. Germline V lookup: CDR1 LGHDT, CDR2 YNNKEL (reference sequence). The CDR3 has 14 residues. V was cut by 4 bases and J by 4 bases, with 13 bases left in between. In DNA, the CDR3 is TGTGCCAGCAGCCTTGTCGGGGAAGCCACTGAAGCTTTCTTT. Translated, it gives CASSLVGEATEAFF.

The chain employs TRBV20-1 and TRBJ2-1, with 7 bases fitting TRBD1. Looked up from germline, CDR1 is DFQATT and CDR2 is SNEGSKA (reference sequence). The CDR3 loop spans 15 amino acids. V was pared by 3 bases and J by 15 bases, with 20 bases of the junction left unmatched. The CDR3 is CSASGGDRGSIGVFF. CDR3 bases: TGCAGTGCTAGTGGTGGGGACAGAGGTAGCATAGGGGTGTTCTTC.

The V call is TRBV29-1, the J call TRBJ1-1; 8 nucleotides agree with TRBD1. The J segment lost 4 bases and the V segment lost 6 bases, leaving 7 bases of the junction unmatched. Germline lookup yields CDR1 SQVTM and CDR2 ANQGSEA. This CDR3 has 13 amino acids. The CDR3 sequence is CSVAGQEGTEAFF. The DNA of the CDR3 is TGCAGCGTCGCGGGACAGGAAGGCACTGAAGCTTTCTTT.

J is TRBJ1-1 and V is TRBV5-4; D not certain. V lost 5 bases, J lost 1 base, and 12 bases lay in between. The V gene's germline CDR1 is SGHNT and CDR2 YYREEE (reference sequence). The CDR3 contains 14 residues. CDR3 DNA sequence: TGTGCCAGCAGTATCGACGGGAGGAACACTGAAGCTTTCTTT. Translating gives CASSIDGRNTEAFF.

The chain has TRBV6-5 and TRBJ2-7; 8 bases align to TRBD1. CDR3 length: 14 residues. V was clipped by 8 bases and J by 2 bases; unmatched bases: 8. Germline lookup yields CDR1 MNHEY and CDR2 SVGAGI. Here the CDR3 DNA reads TGTGCCAGCCCCCCCCGGGACAGGACCTACGAGCAGTACTTC. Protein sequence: CASPPRDRTYEQYF.

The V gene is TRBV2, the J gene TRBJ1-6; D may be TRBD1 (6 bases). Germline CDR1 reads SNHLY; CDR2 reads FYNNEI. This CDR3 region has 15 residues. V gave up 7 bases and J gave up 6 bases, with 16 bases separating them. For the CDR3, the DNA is TGTGCCAGCAAGGAAGGGGGAGTGGGTAATTCACCCCTCCACTTT. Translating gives CASKEGGVGNSPLHF.

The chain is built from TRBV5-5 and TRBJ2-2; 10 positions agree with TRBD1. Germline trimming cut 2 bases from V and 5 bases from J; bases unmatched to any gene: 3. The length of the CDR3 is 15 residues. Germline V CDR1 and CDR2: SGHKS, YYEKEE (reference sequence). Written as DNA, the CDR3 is TGTGCCAGCAGCTTAATGGGACAGGGGACCGGGGAGCTGTTTTTT. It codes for CASSLMGQGTGELFF.

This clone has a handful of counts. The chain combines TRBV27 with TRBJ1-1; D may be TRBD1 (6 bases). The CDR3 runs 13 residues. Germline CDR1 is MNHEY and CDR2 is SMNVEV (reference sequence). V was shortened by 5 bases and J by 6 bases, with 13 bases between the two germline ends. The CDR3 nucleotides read TGTGCCAGCAGTGAAACAGGGCCCGCTGAAGCTTTCTTT. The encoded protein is CASSETGPAEAFF.

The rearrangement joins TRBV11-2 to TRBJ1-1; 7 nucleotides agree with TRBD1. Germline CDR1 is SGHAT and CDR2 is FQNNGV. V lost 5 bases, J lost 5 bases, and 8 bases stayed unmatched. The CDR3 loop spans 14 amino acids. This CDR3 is CASSPGQVRTEAFF. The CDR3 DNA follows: TGTGCCAGCAGCCCAGGACAGGTCAGGACTGAAGCTTTCTTT.

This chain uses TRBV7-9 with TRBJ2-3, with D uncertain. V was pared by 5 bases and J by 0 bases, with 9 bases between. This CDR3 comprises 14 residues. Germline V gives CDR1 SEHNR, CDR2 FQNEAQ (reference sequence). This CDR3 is CASSKPESTDTQYF. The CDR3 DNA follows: TGTGCCAGCAGCAAACCCGAGAGCACAGATACGCAGTATTTT.

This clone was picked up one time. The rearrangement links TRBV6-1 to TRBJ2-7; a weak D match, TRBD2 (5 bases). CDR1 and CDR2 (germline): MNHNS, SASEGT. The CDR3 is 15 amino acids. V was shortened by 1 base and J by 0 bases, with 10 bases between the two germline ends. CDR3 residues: CASSEGTWSSYEQYF. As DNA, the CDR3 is TGTGCCAGCAGTGAAGGGACTTGGAGCTCCTACGAGCAGTACTTC.

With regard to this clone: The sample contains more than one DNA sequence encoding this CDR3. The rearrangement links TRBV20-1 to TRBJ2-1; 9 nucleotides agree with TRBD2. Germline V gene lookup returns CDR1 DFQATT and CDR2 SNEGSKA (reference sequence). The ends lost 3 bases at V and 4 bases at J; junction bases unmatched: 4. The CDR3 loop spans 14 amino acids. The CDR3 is CSASGLAGYNEQFF. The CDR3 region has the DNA TGCAGTGCTAGTGGGCTAGCGGGATACAATGAGCAGTTCTTC.

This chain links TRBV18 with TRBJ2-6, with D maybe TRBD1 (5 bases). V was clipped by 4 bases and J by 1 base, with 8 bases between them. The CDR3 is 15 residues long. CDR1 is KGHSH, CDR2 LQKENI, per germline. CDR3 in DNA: TGTGCCAGCTCACTAAGGGGATCTGGGGCCAACGTCCTGACTTTC. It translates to CASSLRGSGANVLTF.

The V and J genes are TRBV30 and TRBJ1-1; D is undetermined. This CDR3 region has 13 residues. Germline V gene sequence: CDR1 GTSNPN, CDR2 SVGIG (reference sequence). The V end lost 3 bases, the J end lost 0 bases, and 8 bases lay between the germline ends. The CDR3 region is CAWSLQLNTEAFF. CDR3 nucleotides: TGTGCCTGGAGCTTACAGCTGAACACTGAAGCTTTCTTT.

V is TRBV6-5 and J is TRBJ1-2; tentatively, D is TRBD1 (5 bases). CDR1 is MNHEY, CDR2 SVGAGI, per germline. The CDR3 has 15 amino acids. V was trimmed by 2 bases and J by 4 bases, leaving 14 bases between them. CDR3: CASSYTRDGVYGYTF. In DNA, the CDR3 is TGTGCCAGCAGTTACACCCGGGACGGAGTCTATGGCTACACCTTC.

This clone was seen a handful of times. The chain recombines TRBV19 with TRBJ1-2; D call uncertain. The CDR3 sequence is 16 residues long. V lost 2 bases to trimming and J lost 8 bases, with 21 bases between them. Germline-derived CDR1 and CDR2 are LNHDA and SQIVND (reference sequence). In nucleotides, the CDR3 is TGTGCCAGTAGTATACGTGTCGCGGCAGCCCTATTGGGCTACACCTTC. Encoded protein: CASSIRVAAALLGYTF.

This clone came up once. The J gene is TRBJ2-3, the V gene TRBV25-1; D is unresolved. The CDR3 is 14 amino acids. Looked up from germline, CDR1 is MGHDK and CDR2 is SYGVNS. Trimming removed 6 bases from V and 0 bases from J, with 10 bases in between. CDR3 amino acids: CASRVAGSTDTQYF. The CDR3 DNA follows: TGTGCCAGCAGAGTGGCCGGAAGCACAGATACGCAGTATTTT.

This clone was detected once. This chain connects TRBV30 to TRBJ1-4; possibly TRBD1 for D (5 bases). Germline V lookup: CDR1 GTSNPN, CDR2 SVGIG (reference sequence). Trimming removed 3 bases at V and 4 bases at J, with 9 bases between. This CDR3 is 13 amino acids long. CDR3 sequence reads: CAWRGTVNEKLFF. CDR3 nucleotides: TGTGCCTGGAGAGGGACTGTTAATGAAAAACTGTTTTTT.

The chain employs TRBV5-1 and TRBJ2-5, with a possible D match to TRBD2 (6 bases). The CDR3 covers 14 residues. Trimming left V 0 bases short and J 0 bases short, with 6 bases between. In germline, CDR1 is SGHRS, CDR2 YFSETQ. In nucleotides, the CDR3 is TGCGCCAGCAGCTTGGGGACTAACCAAGAGACCCAGTACTTC. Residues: CASSLGTNQETQYF.